Following are 30 T cell receptor beta chains from one sample sequenced in a study of T-cell reconstitution after alpha-beta-depleted transplantation in children (dated by TCRdb to about 2016). Library construction relied on PCR. TCRdb records Illumina HiSeq 2500 as the sequencer. TCR libraries were prepared with molecular barcoding, using unique molecular identifiers to normalize TCRbeta repertoire quantification. The raw public data were reprocessed by TCRdb itself: fastp quality trimming at Q25, MiXCR clonotype calling, in-frame beta chains only. A single entry per CDR3 protein holds the most common genes and DNA from its merged rows. Present in this sample are 450,000 to 600,000 distinct CDR3 sequences, 13% of which were seen just once. The ten largest clones add up to about 2.2% of the sample. The label giving this sample's treatment or condition can be read as: allogeneic hematopoietic cell transplantation with graft depleted of TCRalphabeta T cells and CD19 B cells.

The sample was PBMCs, mostly from graft donor cells, taken 360 days after TCRalphabeta/CD19-depleted stem cell transplant. These receptors all come from a male patient between 5 and 17 years old who had a stem cell transplant for acute myeloid leukemia, so the T cells may come from the graft donor.

The chain employs TRBV5-6 and TRBJ2-1, with a possible D match to TRBD2 (6 bases). The V gene lost 0 bases and the J gene lost 8 bases, with 15 bases spanning the gap. CDR3 length: 15 amino acids. Germline V gene lookup returns CDR1 SGHDT and CDR2 YYEEEE. The CDR3 loop is CASSLGTAGPDEQFF. The CDR3 DNA sequence: TGTGCCAGCAGCTTGGGAACCGCGGGGCCCGATGAGCAGTTCTTC. Based on the CDR3 plus reference TRBV5-6 and TRBJ2-1, the full variable domain is DAGVTQSPTHLIKTRGQQVTLRCSPKSGHDTVSWYQQALGQGPQFIFQYYEEEERQRGNFPDRFSGHQFPNYSSELNVNALLLGDSALYLCASSLGTAGPDEQFFGPGTRLTVL.

This clonotype was found many times. The rearrangement links TRBV5-1 to TRBJ2-4; D may be TRBD1 (6 bases). Trimming took off 0 bases at V and 5 bases at J, with 21 bases between the two ends. This CDR3 is 18 amino acids long. Looked up from germline, CDR1 is SGHRS and CDR2 is YFSETQ. CDR3 DNA sequence: TGCGCCAGCAGCTTGGGGTCAGACAGGCGCCCGGTCGAAAACATTCAGTACTTC. Residues: CASSLGSDRRPVENIQYF. Full variable domain (missing parts from reference TRBV5-1 and TRBJ2-4): KAGVTQTPRYLIKTRGQQVTLSCSPISGHRSVSWYQQTPGQGLQFLFEYFSETQRNKGNFPGRFSGRQFSNSRSEMNVSTLELGDSALYLCASSLGSDRRPVENIQYFGAGTRLSVL.

This clonotype was picked up a small number of times. The genes are TRBV30 and TRBJ2-2; D is unresolved. Per the germline V gene, CDR1 is GTSNPN and CDR2 is SVGIG (reference sequence). The CDR3 totals 14 residues. Trimming took 3 bases from V and 0 from J, leaving 8 bases between them. Here the CDR3 DNA reads TGTGCCTGGAGATTCACGGCGAACACCGGGGAGCTGTTTTTT. Its translation: CAWRFTANTGELFF.

The sample holds one count of this clonotype. The chain couples TRBV7-2 to TRBJ2-1; the D is unclear. The CDR3 has 14 amino acids. V was shortened by 1 base and J by 4 bases, with 8 bases between the two germline ends. Germline values: CDR1 SGHTA, CDR2 FQGNSA. Here the CDR3 DNA reads TGTGCCAGCAGCTTAGTCGGTGTTTACAATGAGCAGTTCTTC. This encodes CASSLVGVYNEQFF. The whole variable domain, remainder taken from reference TRBV7-2 and TRBJ2-1, is GAGVSQSPSNKVTEKGKDVELRCDPISGHTALYWYRQSLGQGLEFLIYFQGNSAPDKSGLPSDRFSAERTGGSVSTLTIQRTQQEDSAVYLCASSLVGVYNEQFFGPGTRLTVL.

In this sample, this clonotype turned up a few times. The chain has TRBV12-3 or TRBV12-4 and TRBJ2-5; 9 bases are shared with TRBD1. This CDR3 comprises 15 residues. V lost 3 bases, J lost 4 bases, and 6 bases stayed unmatched. CDR3 protein: CASSLAETGGETQYF. The CDR3 coding sequence is TGTGCCAGCAGTTTGGCCGAGACAGGGGGAGAGACCCAGTACTTC.

J is TRBJ2-7 and V is TRBV20-1, with 14 bases identical to TRBD2. This CDR3 region has 14 residues. With 8 bases clipped from V and 4 bases from J, the junction kept 7 bases outside the gene matches. The germline gives CDR1 DFQATT, CDR2 SNEGSKA (reference sequence). In nucleotides, the CDR3 is TGCAGTTGCCCAGGACTAGCGGGAGGTTACGAGCAGTACTTC. Its translation is CSCPGLAGGYEQYF.

The rearrangement uses TRBV2 and TRBJ2-1; D possibly corresponds to TRBD2 (5 bases). Per the germline V gene, CDR1 is SNHLY and CDR2 is FYNNEI. The CDR3 is made up of 17 amino acids. The V end lost 0 bases, the J end lost 7 bases, and 19 bases lay between the germline ends. In DNA form, the CDR3 reads TGTGCCAGCAGTGAAGCCCGGGGAAGAAGGAGTTCAAATGAGCAGTTCTTC. It encodes CASSEARGRRSSNEQFF.

J is TRBJ2-7 and V is TRBV20-1; 8 bases map to TRBD2. The CDR3 totals 15 residues. The ends lost 6 bases at V and 4 bases at J; junction bases unmatched: 14. Germline V gives CDR1 DFQATT, CDR2 SNEGSKA (reference sequence). CDR3 DNA: TGCAGTGCCCTTAGCGGGAAAGGACGAGGGTACGAGCAGTACTTC. Amino acids: CSALSGKGRGYEQYF.

A few counts support this clonotype. The J gene is TRBJ2-2, the V gene TRBV4-3; D uncertain. Trimming shortened V by 6 bases and J by 1 base, and 12 bases separated the two germline ends. The CDR3 spans 15 residues. Germline V gene data show CDR1 as LGHNA and CDR2 as YSLEER. The CDR3: CASSMVTLNTGELFF. In nucleotides, the CDR3 is TGCGCCAGCAGTATGGTGACACTGAACACCGGGGAGCTGTTTTTT.

This sequence joins TRBV20-1 and TRBJ2-1, with D perhaps matching TRBD2 (7 bases). The CDR3 loop spans 16 amino acids. From germline, CDR1 is DFQATT and CDR2 SNEGSKA (reference sequence). Trimming removed 5 bases from V and 5 bases from J, with 22 bases in between. The DNA of the CDR3 is TGCAGTGCTCACCAAGGGGGGCGGGAGCTTGACAATGAGCAGTTCTTC. Its translation is CSAHQGGRELDNEQFF.

This clonotype was recorded many times. This chain links TRBV12-3 or TRBV12-4 with TRBJ2-7, with 9 bases aligning to TRBD2. The CDR3 has 14 amino acids. The trim removed 3 bases at V and 5 bases at J, leaving 5 bases unmatched. CDR3: CASSLTSGSHEQYF. Written as DNA, the CDR3 is TGTGCCAGCAGTTTGACTAGCGGAAGCCACGAGCAGTACTTC.

This clonotype was seen only a few times. This CDR3 is CASSTGLTSNEQFF. CDR3 DNA: TGCGCCAGCAGCACGGGACTGACCTCGAATGAGCAGTTCTTC. V and J are TRBV5-1 and TRBJ2-1, with D possibly matching TRBD2 (6 bases). The CDR3 has 14 residues. CDR1 and CDR2 from the germline V gene are SGHRS and YFSETQ. V gave up 4 bases and J gave up 7 bases, with 15 bases separating them.

J is TRBJ2-1 and V is TRBV10-2; a weak D match, TRBD1 (6 bases). The CDR3 loop spans 12 amino acids. V dropped 4 bases and J dropped 9 bases, with 10 bases sitting between them. In germline, CDR1 is WSHSY, CDR2 SAAADI. This CDR3 reads CASSAAGAEQFF. For the CDR3, the DNA is TGCGCCAGCAGTGCTGCAGGGGCTGAGCAGTTCTTC.

The J gene is TRBJ1-2, the V gene TRBV12-3 or TRBV12-4; a weak D match, TRBD1 (5 bases). The CDR3 consists of 14 residues. V lost 6 bases and J lost 0, with 11 bases in between. CDR3 in amino acids: CASSYRFTNYGYTF. The CDR3 DNA reads as TGTGCCAGCAGCTACAGGTTCACTAACTATGGCTACACCTTC.

The CDR3 reads CSARARDRSTDTQYF. In DNA form, the CDR3 reads TGCAGTGCTAGGGCCCGGGACAGGAGCACAGATACGCAGTATTTT. The J gene is TRBJ2-3, the V gene TRBV20-1, with 8 bases matching TRBD1. The CDR3 is made up of 15 amino acids. CDR1 and CDR2 from the germline V gene are DFQATT and SNEGSKA (reference sequence). The J segment lost 0 bases and the V segment lost 3 bases, leaving 5 bases of the junction unmatched.

The CDR3 nucleotides are TGCGCCAGCAGCTTTCGGGAATTCACCGGGGAGCTGTTTTTT. It specifies CASSFREFTGELFF. The rearrangement links TRBV5-1 to TRBJ2-2; D perhaps matches TRBD2 (5 bases). Trimming took off 2 bases at V and 4 bases at J, with 9 bases between the two ends. Germline CDR1 SGHRS, CDR2 YFSETQ. There are 14 residues in the CDR3. Full variable domain (remainder filled in from reference TRBV5-1 and TRBJ2-2): KAGVTQTPRYLIKTRGQQVTLSCSPISGHRSVSWYQQTPGQGLQFLFEYFSETQRNKGNFPGRFSGRQFSNSRSEMNVSTLELGDSALYLCASSFREFTGELFFGEGSRLTVL.

The chain recombines TRBV10-3 with TRBJ2-1; 8 bases are shared with TRBD2. After removal of 5 bases from V and 5 bases from J, the junction contained 8 bases not matched to a gene. The CDR3 runs 15 residues. In germline, CDR1 is ENHRY, CDR2 SYGVKD. CDR3 residues: CAISQLAVSDNEQFF. CDR3 coding DNA: TGTGCCATCAGTCAACTAGCGGTCTCAGACAATGAGCAGTTCTTC.

This clonotype was observed a handful of times. The chain combines TRBV7-9 with TRBJ1-2; 7 positions match TRBD1. This CDR3 has 13 amino acids. CDR1 is SEHNR, CDR2 FQNEAQ, per germline (reference sequence). J was trimmed by 5 bases and V by 5 bases; bases with no gene match: 5. This CDR3 reads CASSPDRIYGYTF. The CDR3 nucleotides are TGTGCCAGCAGCCCGGACAGGATTTATGGCTACACCTTC.

This clonotype was seen more than once but under ten times. The J gene is TRBJ2-7, the V gene TRBV28; 9 bases fit TRBD2. The CDR3 sequence is 15 residues long. Trimming removed 5 bases from V and 2 bases from J; junction bases left unmatched: 7. Germline CDR1 and CDR2: MDHEN and SYDVKM. The CDR3 DNA reads as TGTGCCAGCAGTACCTCTAGCGGGACCACCTACGAGCAGTACGTC. Its translation: CASSTSSGTTYEQYV.

This clonotype was detected a few times. The chain has TRBV29-1 and TRBJ2-3, with D perhaps TRBD2 (6 bases). V gave up 4 bases and J gave up 1 base, with 12 bases separating them. The CDR3 is 14 amino acids. Germline V gene lookup returns CDR1 SQVTM and CDR2 ANQGSEA. CDR3 nucleotides: TGCAGCGTTGTTCGGGGGATCGGCACAGATACGCAGTATTTT. Encoded protein: CSVVRGIGTDTQYF.

This clonotype has at least ten counts. The chain has TRBV5-1 and TRBJ2-1, with D unclear. This CDR3 has 15 residues. In germline, CDR1 is SGHRS, CDR2 YFSETQ. Deletions cut 0 bases from V and 4 bases from J, with 11 bases between. The CDR3: CASSLASTAYNEQFF. CDR3 bases: TGCGCCAGCAGCTTGGCCTCTACCGCATACAATGAGCAGTTCTTC. Filled out from reference TRBV5-1 and TRBJ2-1, the complete variable domain reads KAGVTQTPRYLIKTRGQQVTLSCSPISGHRSVSWYQQTPGQGLQFLFEYFSETQRNKGNFPGRFSGRQFSNSRSEMNVSTLELGDSALYLCASSLASTAYNEQFFGPGTRLTVL.

This chain uses TRBV4-3 with TRBJ2-2; 11 nucleotides match TRBD2. From germline, CDR1 is LGHNA and CDR2 YSLEER. Trimming removed 4 bases from V and 5 bases from J; junction bases left unmatched: 15. The CDR3 consists of 19 residues. DNA of the CDR3: TGCGCCAGCAGCCGCGGAGAAGCGTCCTGGACTAGCGGGACCGGGGAGCTGTTTTTT. Translating it yields CASSRGEASWTSGTGELFF.

This clonotype was counted many times. The chain joins TRBV12-3 or TRBV12-4 to TRBJ2-1; 7 positions agree with TRBD2. This CDR3 has 13 residues. V lost 7 bases, J lost 9 bases, and 9 bases stayed unmatched. The CDR3 DNA reads TGTGCCAGCATCCCCGCGGGAGTTAGTGAGCAGTTCTTC. Amino acid sequence: CASIPAGVSEQFF.

The rearrangement links TRBV28 to TRBJ2-7; the D is unclear. Between the trimmed V and J ends, which lost 2 bases and 6 bases, there was a span of 8 bases. This CDR3 is 12 amino acids long. The germline gives CDR1 MDHEN, CDR2 SYDVKM. CDR3 nucleotides: TGTGCCAGCAGTTTACCGAGTTCCGAGCAGTACTTC. This gives the protein CASSLPSSEQYF.

This clonotype was detected a few times. The V gene is TRBV7-9, the J gene TRBJ1-6; weak D call: TRBD1 (5 bases). This CDR3 is built from 16 residues. Germline V gives CDR1 SEHNR, CDR2 FQNEAQ (reference sequence). V lost 6 bases and J lost 6, with 18 bases in between. CDR3 bases: TGTGCCAGCAGTTTCAAAGCGTGGGGCCTTAATTCACCCCTCCACTTT. Translated, it gives CASSFKAWGLNSPLHF.

V gene TRBV3-1 combines with J gene TRBJ1-1; D ambiguous. CDR1 is LGHDT, CDR2 YNNKEL, per germline (reference sequence). The CDR3 is 13 amino acids. The V end lost 1 base, the J end lost 1 base, and 4 bases lay between the germline ends. CDR3 in DNA: TGTGCCAGCAGCCAAGCGGAGAACACTGAAGCTTTCTTT. As protein: CASSQAENTEAFF.

The CDR3 coding sequence is TGTGCCAGTTCGAGGACAGGGGAGGCCGAGCAGTACTTC. Translated: CASSRTGEAEQYF. V usage is TRBV19 and J usage is TRBJ2-7; 9 bases fit TRBD1. V shed 8 bases and J 6 bases; nucleotides not matched to a gene: 8. Germline V lookup: CDR1 LNHDA, CDR2 SQIVND (reference sequence). The CDR3 runs to 13 residues.

The chain joins TRBV10-3 to TRBJ2-3, with TRBD2 matching 11 bases. Germline-derived CDR1 and CDR2 are ENHRY and SYGVKD. J gave up 6 bases and V 10 bases, and 9 bases lay outside the gene matches. The CDR3 runs 14 residues. CDR3 DNA: TGTGCCACCATCGGGGCTAGCGGGAGGGATACGCAGTATTTT. Its translation: CATIGASGRDTQYF.

In this sample, this clonotype turned up a few times. The chain carries TRBV5-1 and TRBJ2-1; 11 bases are a match to TRBD2. CDR1 and CDR2 from the germline V gene are SGHRS and YFSETQ. The ends lost 5 bases at V and 8 bases at J; junction bases unmatched: 15. The CDR3 totals 17 residues. CDR3 bases: TGCGCCAGCAGTTCCCTTTCTAGCGGGAGGATAAGCGATGAGCAGTTCTTC. This sequence encodes CASSSLSSGRISDEQFF.

This clonotype occurred a few times. The chain employs TRBV5-6 and TRBJ1-1; 7 bases are shared with TRBD1. The CDR3 covers 13 residues. The germline gives CDR1 SGHDT, CDR2 YYEEEE. The J segment lost 10 bases and the V segment lost 1 base, leaving 7 bases of the junction unmatched. DNA of the CDR3: TGTGCCAGCAGCTTGTACGACAGGGCAGGAGCTTTCTTT. Translated, it gives CASSLYDRAGAFF.